Below, 25 T cell receptor beta chains from the same sample are listed, as sequenced in a study of blood T cell repertoires in COVID-19. Assay: immunoSEQ multiplex PCR; the TCRdb copy retains only in-frame clones and omits some. The table has more than 250,000 clones, 88% seen once. Sequenced input: PBMCs or T cells enriched from blood (not recorded which). These receptors originate from a middle-aged woman with acute COVID-19.

V usage is TRBV27 and J usage is TRBJ2-1; 10 positions agree with TRBD2. The trim removed 1 base at V and 6 bases at J, leaving 12 bases unmatched. Germline V gene lookup returns CDR1 MNHEY and CDR2 SMNVEV (reference sequence). This CDR3 has 18 amino acids. Here the CDR3 DNA reads TGTGCCAGCAGTTTATGGGGACTAGCGCCCACTTTGAGCAATGAGCAGTTCTTC. Its translation is CASSLWGLAPTLSNEQFF.

The chain couples TRBV2 to TRBJ1-3; tentatively, D is TRBD1 (6 bases). Between the trimmed V and J ends, which lost 6 bases and 4 bases, there was a span of 16 bases. Germline loops: CDR1 SNHLY, CDR2 FYNNEI. The CDR3 is 15 amino acids. DNA for the CDR3: TGTGCCAGCAGGATATACAGGGATCCGGGAAACACCATATATTTT. Its protein is CASRIYRDPGNTIYF.

This chain connects TRBV12-3 or TRBV12-4 to TRBJ2-7, with 7 bases identical to TRBD1. The CDR3 is 13 residues long. With V trimmed by 6 bases and J by 3 bases, 5 bases remained unmatched. CDR3 in amino acids: CASSRDRRYEQYF. As DNA, the CDR3 is TGTGCCAGCAGCCGGGACAGACGCTACGAGCAGTACTTC.

This clone has a count of ten or more. The chain combines TRBV6-1 with TRBJ1-3, with D unresolved. Trimming stripped 0 bases from V and 0 bases from J, with 12 bases between. The CDR3 loop spans 17 amino acids. Germline loops: CDR1 MNHNS, CDR2 SASEGT. The CDR3 protein is CASSEASAYSSGNTIYF. CDR3 nucleotides: TGTGCCAGCAGTGAAGCTAGTGCGTACAGCTCTGGAAACACCATATATTTT.

The chain employs TRBV10-3 and TRBJ1-5; no definite D call. This CDR3 comprises 13 residues. Trimming cost V 4 bases and J 6 bases, with 10 bases left between them. Per the germline V gene, CDR1 is ENHRY and CDR2 is SYGVKD. CDR3 coding DNA: TGTGCCATCAGTGTGGAGGGTACTCAGCCCCAGCATTTT. Protein sequence: CAISVEGTQPQHF.

J is TRBJ2-6 and V is TRBV21-1; no DNA check was done on the table's D call, TRBD2. TRBV21-1 is annotated as a pseudogene. The CDR3 is 19 residues long. DNA for the CDR3: TGTGCCAGCAGCAAGCGAGGGAGGGCCGGCGCCTCTGGGGCCAACGTCCTGACTTTC. Translating gives CASSKRGRAGASGANVLTF.

This chain links TRBV3-1 (or the pseudogene TRBV3-2) with TRBJ2-5; tentative D call: TRBD2 (5 bases). Between the trimmed V and J ends, which lost 0 bases and 0 bases, there was a span of 14 bases. This CDR3 spans 17 amino acids. The V gene's germline CDR1 is LGHDT and CDR2 YNNKEL (reference sequence). As DNA, the CDR3 is TGTGCCAGCAGCCAAGAAGGTGGAACGGGGTACCAAGAGACCCAGTACTTC. Translation gives CASSQEGGTGYQETQYF.

This chain connects TRBV18 to TRBJ1-2, with 11 bases lining up with TRBD1. V shed 4 bases and J 1 base; nucleotides not matched to a gene: 14. In germline, CDR1 is KGHSH, CDR2 LQKENI. The CDR3 extends over 19 amino acids. The CDR3 DNA is TGTGCCAGCTCACAACCAACTTTCGGACAGGGGGCTTTTAACTATGGCTACACCTTC. This translates into CASSQPTFGQGAFNYGYTF.

This sequence joins TRBV9 and TRBJ2-1; D possibly corresponds to TRBD2 (5 bases). V gave up 0 bases and J gave up 4 bases, with 14 bases separating them. The germline CDR1 and CDR2 sequences are SGDLS and YYNGEE. This CDR3 is 16 amino acids long. The CDR3, as DNA: TGTGCCAGCAGCGTAGCTGTCAGCGGAGCTTACAATGAGCAGTTCTTC. Protein product: CASSVAVSGAYNEQFF.

This clone was observed once. V is TRBV4-2 and J is TRBJ2-1; 8 nucleotides align to TRBD2. J gave up 7 bases and V 0 bases, and 5 bases lay outside the gene matches. This CDR3 has 15 residues. Germline values: CDR1 LGHNA, CDR2 YNFKEQ. In nucleotides, the CDR3 is TGTGCCAGCAGCCAAGAAAGCGGGAGAAGGAATGAGCAGTTCTTC. Its protein product is CASSQESGRRNEQFF.

The CDR3 coding sequence is TGTGCCAGTAGTATAGCTATTGGAATCCGGCAGGGAGGAGACACTGAAGCTTTCTTT. This translates into CASSIAIGIRQGGDTEAFF. The J gene is TRBJ1-1, the V gene TRBV19, with TRBD1 as a possible D gene (5 bases). Germline lookup yields CDR1 LNHDA and CDR2 SQIVND (reference sequence). This CDR3 contains 19 residues. Trimming removed 1 base at V and 3 bases at J, with 24 bases between.

V usage is TRBV15 and J usage is TRBJ2-1, with 9 bases fitting TRBD2. Germline V lookup: CDR1 LNHNV, CDR2 YYDKDF (reference sequence). V was pared by 2 bases and J by 6 bases, with 5 bases of the junction left unmatched. The CDR3 totals 15 residues. In nucleotides, the CDR3 is TGTGCCACCAGCAGAACCGGGACTAGCATCAATGAGCAGTTCTTC. Its translation: CATSRTGTSINEQFF.

The V gene is TRBV11-2, the J gene TRBJ1-1; D remains unclear. The length of the CDR3 is 12 residues. Germline V gene sequence: CDR1 SGHAT, CDR2 FQNNGV. The V gene lost 2 bases and the J gene lost 10 bases, with 11 bases spanning the gap. The CDR3 here is CASSLNSPGAFF. In DNA form, the CDR3 reads TGTGCCAGCAGCTTAAACAGCCCTGGAGCTTTCTTT. Full variable domain (rest looked up from reference TRBV11-2 and TRBJ1-1): EAGVAQSPRYKIIEKRQSVAFWCNPISGHATLYWYQQILGQGPKLLIQFQNNGVVDDSQLPKDRFSAERLKGVDSTLKIQPAKLEDSAVYLCASSLNSPGAFFGQGTRLTVV.

The V and J genes are TRBV5-6 and TRBJ1-2, with D perhaps TRBD1 (5 bases). The CDR3 spans 15 residues. V dropped 6 bases and J dropped 3 bases, with 18 bases sitting between them. From germline, CDR1 is SGHDT and CDR2 YYEEEE. The CDR3 spells CASTPSGRGDYGYTF. CDR3 DNA: TGTGCCAGCACCCCGAGTGGCCGGGGGGACTATGGCTACACCTTC.

The chain joins TRBV4-1 to TRBJ2-1; the match to TRBD2 covers 12 bases. V lost 1 base and J lost 4; bases outside the gene matches: 5. CDR1 MGHRA and CDR2 YSYEKL come from the germline V gene. CDR3 size: 17 residues. As DNA, the CDR3 is TGCGCCAGCAGCCAAGGACTAGCGGGAGTGGGGTACAATGAGCAGTTCTTC. Its protein product is CASSQGLAGVGYNEQFF.

V and J are TRBV7-8 and TRBJ2-7; 10 bases map to TRBD2. Per germline, CDR1 SGHVS and CDR2 FQNEAQ. V gave up 0 bases and J gave up 5 bases; unmatched junction bases: 4. The CDR3 is 15 amino acids. The CDR3 is CASSLALAGAHEQYF. The DNA of the CDR3 is TGTGCCAGCAGCTTAGCCCTAGCGGGAGCCCACGAGCAGTACTTC.

The chain combines TRBV7-9 with TRBJ2-1, with a weak D call TRBD1 (6 bases). Germline values: CDR1 SEHNR, CDR2 FQNEAQ (reference sequence). CDR3 length equals 14 residues. The ends were cut back, 5 bases at V and 9 bases at J, with 17 bases in the middle. The CDR3 sequence: CASSTQNRDGEQFF. The CDR3 nucleotides read TGTGCCAGCAGCACCCAAAACAGGGATGGTGAGCAGTTCTTC.

This clone came up once. This chain connects TRBV27 to TRBJ2-7, with D possibly being TRBD1 (5 bases). The CDR3 has 15 amino acids. CDR1 MNHEY and CDR2 SMNVEV come from the germline V gene (reference sequence). The V and J ends lost 1 base and 1 base respectively, with 11 bases between them. Written as DNA, the CDR3 is TGTGCCAGCAGTTTATATGCAGGGCCATCCTACGAGCAGTACTTC. As protein: CASSLYAGPSYEQYF.

V is TRBV4-2 and J is TRBJ1-1, with 7 bases aligning to TRBD1. The CDR3 sequence is 15 residues long. After removal of 3 bases from V and 6 bases from J, the junction contained 10 bases not matched to a gene. CDR1 is LGHNA, CDR2 YNFKEQ, per germline. CDR3 in DNA: TGTGCCAGCAGCCATTCCTCGACAGGGATCGCTGAAGCTTTCTTT. Translation: CASSHSSTGIAEAFF.

The chain recombines TRBV27 with TRBJ1-2; 7 bases match TRBD1. V shed 7 bases, J shed 6 bases, and the junction held 8 bases outside the gene matches. Per the germline V gene, CDR1 is MNHEY and CDR2 is SMNVEV (reference sequence). The CDR3 is 13 amino acids. The CDR3 spells CASKPGQWNGYTF. CDR3 nucleotides: TGTGCCAGCAAACCGGGACAGTGGAATGGCTACACCTTC.

The chain uses TRBV4-3 and TRBJ2-3; the match to TRBD2 covers 13 bases. Germline-derived CDR1 and CDR2 are LGHNA and YSLEER. The V segment lost 4 bases and the J segment 9 bases; nucleotides outside the gene matches: 1. This CDR3 region has 13 residues. This CDR3 reads CASSPGLAGTQYF. For the CDR3, the DNA is TGCGCCAGCAGCCCGGGACTAGCGGGGACGCAGTATTTT.

J is TRBJ2-5 and V is TRBV27, with 8 bases fitting TRBD1. The V and J ends lost 5 bases and 5 bases, in that order; junction bases with no gene match: 7. This CDR3 has 14 amino acids. Germline CDR1 and CDR2: MNHEY and SMNVEV (reference sequence). CDR3 in amino acids: CASSRTGSGETQYF. CDR3 DNA: TGTGCCAGCAGTAGGACAGGGAGCGGGGAGACCCAGTACTTC.

The J gene is TRBJ2-5, the V gene TRBV9; D uncertain. The germline V and J ends were trimmed by 0 bases and 7 bases, with 10 bases remaining between them. This CDR3 contains 13 residues. CDR1 is SGDLS, CDR2 YYNGEE, per germline. The CDR3 DNA reads as TGTGCCAGCAGCGTAGGGCCTGGCGGGACCCAGTACTTC. Translated, it gives CASSVGPGGTQYF.

The chain has TRBV12-3 or TRBV12-4 and TRBJ1-2, with a possible D match to TRBD1 (6 bases). Between the trimmed V and J ends, which lost 6 bases and 7 bases, there was a span of 15 bases. CDR3 length equals 13 residues. The CDR3 here is CASREQGFGGYTF. CDR3 in DNA: TGTGCCAGCAGGGAACAGGGTTTCGGTGGCTACACCTTC.

The chain carries TRBV5-6 and TRBJ2-2; the D gene is possibly TRBD2 (6 bases). Trimming pared 5 bases from V and 5 bases from J, leaving 19 bases between. This CDR3 comprises 16 residues. Germline V gives CDR1 SGHDT, CDR2 YYEEEE. The CDR3 loop reads CASSNPGGSFTGELFF. The CDR3 DNA reads TGTGCCAGCAGTAACCCCGGGGGATCTTTTACCGGGGAGCTGTTTTTT.